These T cell receptor beta chains were read from a single sample in a study of T-cell reconstitution after alpha-beta-depleted transplantation in children. TCRdb used MiXCR to reprocess the PCR reads, holding one entry per CDR3 protein. Of 330,000 or so distinct CDR3 sequences listed, about a tenth are singletons. Specimen: PBMCs from the stem cell graft donor, collected from the stem cell graft. The receptors were sampled from a human donor who donated a stem cell graft to a child with acute lymphoblastic leukemia. Each CDR3 is given with its conserved first and last residue. Each record gives: V gene, D gene, clone size, CDR3 length, J gene, CDR3 DNA, CDR3 protein. A D gene is named only where the DNA matches it firmly. Clone size appears in some rows only: once, few, many, or a class for an expanded clone.

TRBV5-1	NA	NA	15	TRBJ2-3	TGCGCCAGCAGCTTGACAGGAGCTAGCACAGATACGCAGTATTTT	CASSLTGASTDTQYF
TRBV12-3/TRBV12-4	TRBD1	NA	15	TRBJ2-5	TGTGCCAGCAGTAGAGGACAGGGGGGAAAAGAGACCCAGTACTTC	CASSRGQGGKETQYF
TRBV7-9	NA	few	16	TRBJ2-7	TGTGCCAGCAGCTCGACTGGGGGGATGGCGCCCTACGAGCAGTACTTC	CASSSTGGMAPYEQYF
TRBV18	TRBD2	few	15	TRBJ2-2	TGTGCCAGCACCCCCCTAGCGGCGAACACCGGGGAGCTGTTTTTT	CASTPLAANTGELFF
TRBV28	NA	once	14	TRBJ2-2	TGTGCCATGGGCCCCCGGGGCCCAACCGGGGAGCTGTTTTTT	CAMGPRGPTGELFF
TRBV12-3/TRBV12-4	NA	NA	17	TRBJ2-3	TGTGCCAGCAGTTCTCCTCCCCCTAGGGGGTCGGCAGATACGCAGTATTTT	CASSSPPPRGSADTQYF
TRBV29-1	TRBD1	few	13	TRBJ2-7	TGCAGCGTCCTCCGGGACAGGGACTACGAGCAGTACTTC	CSVLRDRDYEQYF
TRBV29-1	NA	NA	14	TRBJ2-1	TGCAGCGTCCCGGCAGGAGGGCTGATGGATGAGCAGTTCTTC	CSVPAGGLMDEQFF
TRBV4-1	TRBD2	many	20	TRBJ2-7	TGCGCCAGCAGCCAAGAAAAACTATCCAGCGGGAGGACCAGCTCCTACGAGCAGTACTTC	CASSQEKLSSGRTSSYEQYF
TRBV7-8	NA	NA	15	TRBJ2-3	TGTGCCAGCAGCTTATATACAGGGAAAAGGGATACGCAGTATTTT	CASSLYTGKRDTQYF
TRBV20-1	NA	NA	11	TRBJ2-7	TGCAGTGTTAAGGGGGGTTACGAGCAGTACTTC	CSVKGGYEQYF
TRBV12-3/TRBV12-4	TRBD1	few	14	TRBJ1-1	TGTGCCAGCACCCGGACAGGGCCGGACACTGAAGCTTTCTTT	CASTRTGPDTEAFF
TRBV6-6	NA	NA	11	TRBJ1-1	TGTGCCAGCAGTAACCCAGTCGAAGCTTTCTTT	CASSNPVEAFF
TRBV7-3	TRBD1	few	15	TRBJ2-5	TGTGCCAGCAGCCTAAGACAGGGGGCCGGGGAGACCCAGTACTTC	CASSLRQGAGETQYF
TRBV27	NA	many	14	TRBJ2-5	TGTGCCAGCAGTTCCCCTACTAGGAAAGAGACCCAGTACTTC	CASSSPTRKETQYF
TRBV7-9	NA	many	16	TRBJ2-2	TGTGCCAGCAGCAATGCTGGCCCCCAGGGGTTCCGGGAGCTGTTTTTT	CASSNAGPQGFRELFF
TRBV7-9	NA	few	15	TRBJ2-4	TGTGCCAGCAGCTTCGCAGGATTCGCCAAAAACATTCAGTACTTC	CASSFAGFAKNIQYF
TRBV28	NA	few	12	TRBJ2-4	TGTGCCAGCAGTTTAACTGGGAGCATTCAGTACTTC	CASSLTGSIQYF